Presented here are 8 T cell receptor beta chains from one specimen sequenced in a study of glioma-infiltrating T cells. The iRepertoire nested amplicon-rescue multiplex PCR amplified TCR alpha and beta CDR3s from RNA. TCRdb re-called the multiplex PCR reads with MiXCR, one entry per CDR3 protein. This table holds roughly 10,000 distinct CDR3 sequences, roughly 59% found once. Source material: glioma tissue, nonneoplastic brain tissue, or PBMCs (not recorded which). These receptors were obtained from a human donor with low-grade glioma or glioblastoma, undergoing nonglioma brain surgery, or in good health (not recorded which).

The chain combines TRBV6-1 with TRBJ2-1, with D tentatively TRBD2 (6 bases). Germline-derived CDR1 and CDR2 are MNHNS and SASEGT. CDR3 length equals 14 residues. V was clipped by 8 bases and J by 7 bases, with 18 bases between them. CDR3 nucleotides: TGTGCCAGCGGCACGCGTGCGGGATCTAATGAGCAGTTCTTC. Its protein product is CASGTRAGSNEQFF.

The genes are TRBV28 and TRBJ1-2; D perhaps matches TRBD1 (6 bases). V lost 3 bases and J lost 10, with 15 bases in between. The germline V gene has CDR1 MDHEN and CDR2 SYDVKM. The CDR3 is 13 amino acids. The CDR3 bases are TGTGCCAGCAGTTTTAAAGGACAGAGCGACTACACCTTC. This gives the protein CASSFKGQSDYTF.

The V call is TRBV6-1, the J call TRBJ1-5, with D perhaps matching TRBD1 (5 bases). Germline loops: CDR1 MNHNS, CDR2 SASEGT. V lost 8 bases and J lost 3, with 17 bases in between. The CDR3 has 15 amino acids. This CDR3 reads CASSPQGFVNQPQHF. Here the CDR3 DNA reads TGTGCCAGCTCGCCCCAGGGATTTGTCAATCAGCCCCAGCATTTT.

This chain uses TRBV20-1 with TRBJ1-2, with D unresolved. Looked up from germline, CDR1 is DFQATT and CDR2 is SNEGSKA (reference sequence). The CDR3 is made up of 17 amino acids. Trimming pared 4 bases from V and 3 bases from J, leaving 24 bases between. The CDR3: CSAMSRMGDIPHYGYTF. Written as DNA, the CDR3 is TGCAGTGCTATGTCGAGAATGGGTGATATCCCGCACTATGGCTACACCTTC.

The chain employs TRBV2 and TRBJ1-5; TRBD1 might be the D (5 bases). The CDR3 sequence is 13 residues long. Germline CDR1 reads SNHLY; CDR2 reads FYNNEI. With 8 bases removed from V and 6 bases from J, the gap between germline ends came to 14 bases. Here the CDR3 DNA reads TGTGCCAGCTTGTCAGGGTCTCTTCAGCCCCAGCATTTT. Protein product: CASLSGSLQPQHF.

The sample holds many counts of this clonotype. The genes are TRBV2 and TRBJ2-1; 16 bases agree with TRBD2. This CDR3 is 16 amino acids long. With V trimmed by 5 bases and J by 10 bases, 8 bases remained unmatched. Germline V CDR1 and CDR2: SNHLY, FYNNEI. The CDR3 DNA reads as TGTGCCAGCAGTCCGGGACTAGCGGGAGGGTCGCAGGAGCAGTTCTTC. It encodes CASSPGLAGGSQEQFF.

Ten or more counts support this clonotype. The rearrangement uses TRBV29-1 and TRBJ2-5; 10 bases agree with TRBD1. Germline CDR1 SQVTM, CDR2 ANQGSEA. The V segment lost 6 bases and the J segment 4 bases; nucleotides outside the gene matches: 5. The CDR3 length is 13 residues. DNA for the CDR3: TGCAGCGTCCGACAGGGGGCCGGAGAGACCCAGTACTTC. It specifies CSVRQGAGETQYF. The complete variable domain, with remaining parts taken from reference TRBV29-1 and TRBJ2-5, reads SAVISQKPSRDICQRGTSLTIQCQVDSQVTMMFWYRQQPGQSLTLIATANQGSEATYESGFVIDKFPISRPNLTFSTLTVSNMSPEDSSIYLCSVRQGAGETQYFGPGTRLLVL.

CDR3 sequence: CASSFKPSRSSNQPQHF. Written as DNA, the CDR3 is TGTGCCAGCAGCTTCAAACCCAGTCGGTCCAGCAATCAGCCCCAGCATTTT. The chain combines TRBV11-3 with TRBJ1-5; D is uncertain. CDR1 and CDR2 (germline): SGHNT, YENEEA. CDR3 size: 17 residues. Trimming took off 3 bases at V and 1 base at J, with 16 bases between the two ends.